Given below is one T cell receptor beta chain in context. This sample also contains other DNA sequences that code for the same CDR3. The CDR3 totals 14 residues. J gave up 1 base and V 3 bases, and 2 bases lay outside the gene matches. In germline, CDR1 is MNHEY, CDR2 SMNVEV (reference sequence). These data come from a study of blood T cell repertoires in COVID-19. As for the study in general: Acute and convalescent COVID-19 specimens originated in the United States, Italy and Spain. From T cells, B-cell-depleted T cells, or PBMCs came the material, which was cDNA or gDNA.

Authors' data handling: How many nucleated cells were present was estimated from reference gene primer amplification. The method was immunoSEQ multiplex PCR; TCRdb's version includes in-frame clones alone and lacks a portion of them. V, J and clone size reflect that table, while D and trimming were determined from the DNA. Found here are about 260,000 clones, roughly 86% of them singletons; the top ten hold 0.7%. The sample consisted of peripheral blood. The chain is built from TRBV27 and TRBJ1-1; 7 bases line up with TRBD1. This sequence originates from a human donor in a cohort sampled during active COVID-19. The CDR3 nucleotides read TGTGCCAGCAGTTTCAGGGGGTCGAACACTGAAGCTTTCTTT. Translating gives CASSFRGSNTEAFF.